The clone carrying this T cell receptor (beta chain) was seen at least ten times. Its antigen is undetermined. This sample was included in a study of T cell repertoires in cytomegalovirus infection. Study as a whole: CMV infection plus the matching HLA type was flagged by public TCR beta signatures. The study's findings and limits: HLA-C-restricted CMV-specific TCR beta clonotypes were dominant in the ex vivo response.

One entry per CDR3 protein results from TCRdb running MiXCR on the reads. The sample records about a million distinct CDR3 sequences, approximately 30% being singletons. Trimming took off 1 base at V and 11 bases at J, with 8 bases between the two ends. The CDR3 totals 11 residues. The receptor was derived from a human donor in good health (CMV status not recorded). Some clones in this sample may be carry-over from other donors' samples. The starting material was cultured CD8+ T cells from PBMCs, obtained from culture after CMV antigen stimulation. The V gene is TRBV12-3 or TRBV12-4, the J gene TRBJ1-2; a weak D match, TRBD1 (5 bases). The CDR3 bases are TGTGCCAGCAGTTTAGGGTCAGGGTACACCTTC. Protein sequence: CASSLGSGYTF.